This TCR beta chain was sequenced in a study of OX40 agonist ivuxolimab in advanced cancers. CDR1 is MGHRA, CDR2 YSYEKL, per germline. The CDR3 consists of 17 residues. V gave up 0 bases and J gave up 4 bases; unmatched junction bases: 10. The table came from immunoSEQ multiplex PCR; TCRdb's copy has only in-frame clones and leaves some out. The sample consists of around 46,000 clones, about 74% of them appearing once. Regarding the study as a whole: The average count of expanded clones was higher among CD8+ T cells than among CD4+.

Sampling of blood occurred at baseline, cycle 4 day 1, and cycle 7 day 1. Concerning this clone: Its antigen is as yet unknown.

The sequencing here drew on CD4+ or CD8+ T cells sorted from blood, taken in a trial of the OX40 agonist ivuxolimab. This chain joins TRBV4-1 and TRBJ1-2; 8 bases line up with TRBD1. This sequence was found in an adult with an advanced solid tumor such as melanoma, head and neck, liver or kidney cancer. CDR3 DNA: TGCGCCAGCAGCCAAGATCCCCAGGGGGCGCAGGGCTATGGCTACACCTTC. This encodes CASSQDPQGAQGYGYTF.